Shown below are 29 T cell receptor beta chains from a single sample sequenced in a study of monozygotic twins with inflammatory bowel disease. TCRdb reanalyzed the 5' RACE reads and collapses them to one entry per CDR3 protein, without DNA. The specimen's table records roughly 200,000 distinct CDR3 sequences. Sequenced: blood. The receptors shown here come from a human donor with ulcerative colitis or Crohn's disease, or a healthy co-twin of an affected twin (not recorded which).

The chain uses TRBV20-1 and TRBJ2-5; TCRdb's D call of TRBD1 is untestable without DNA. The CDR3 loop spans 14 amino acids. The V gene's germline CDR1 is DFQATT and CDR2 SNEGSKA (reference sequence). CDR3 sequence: CSARTLAGGMAQYF.

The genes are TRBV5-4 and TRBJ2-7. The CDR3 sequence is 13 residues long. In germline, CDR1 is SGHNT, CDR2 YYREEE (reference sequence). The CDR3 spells CASTWDRAYEQYF. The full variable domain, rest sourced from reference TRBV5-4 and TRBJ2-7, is ETGVTQSPTHLIKTRGQQVTLRCSSQSGHNTVSWYQQALGQGPQFIFQYYREEENGRGNFPPRFSGLQFPNYSSELNVNALELDDSALYLCASTWDRAYEQYFGPGTRLTVT.

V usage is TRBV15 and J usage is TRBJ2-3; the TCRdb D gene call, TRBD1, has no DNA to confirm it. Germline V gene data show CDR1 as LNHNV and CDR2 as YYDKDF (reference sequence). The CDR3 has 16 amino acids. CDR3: CATSRAPSSHRDTQYF.

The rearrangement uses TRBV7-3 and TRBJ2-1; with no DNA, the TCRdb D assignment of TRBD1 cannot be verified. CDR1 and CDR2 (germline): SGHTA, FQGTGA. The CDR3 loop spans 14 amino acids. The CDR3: CASSLRGSVDEQFF.

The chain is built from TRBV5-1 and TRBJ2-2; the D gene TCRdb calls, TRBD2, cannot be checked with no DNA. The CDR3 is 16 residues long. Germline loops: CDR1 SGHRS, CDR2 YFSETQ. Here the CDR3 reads CASSLSQGLLTGELFF.

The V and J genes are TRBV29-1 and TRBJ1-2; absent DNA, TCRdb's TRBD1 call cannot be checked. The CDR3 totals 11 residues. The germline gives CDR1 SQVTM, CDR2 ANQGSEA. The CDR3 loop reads CSVNRDHGYTF.

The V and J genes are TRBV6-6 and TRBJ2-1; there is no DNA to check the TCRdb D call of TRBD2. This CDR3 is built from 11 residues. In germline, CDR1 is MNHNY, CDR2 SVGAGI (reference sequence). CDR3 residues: CASGLAGFQFF.

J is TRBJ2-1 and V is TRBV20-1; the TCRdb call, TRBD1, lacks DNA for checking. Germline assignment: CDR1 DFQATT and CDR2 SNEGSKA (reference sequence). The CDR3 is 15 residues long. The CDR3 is CSATPGGGGRDEQFF.

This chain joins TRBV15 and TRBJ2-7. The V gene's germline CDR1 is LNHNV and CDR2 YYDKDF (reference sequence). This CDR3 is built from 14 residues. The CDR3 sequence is CATSRDRGPYEQYF.

This chain's CDR3 is CASSQELSSNQPQHF. The chain combines TRBV4-2 with TRBJ1-5. The germline CDR1 and CDR2 sequences are LGHNA and YNFKEQ. The CDR3 spans 15 residues.

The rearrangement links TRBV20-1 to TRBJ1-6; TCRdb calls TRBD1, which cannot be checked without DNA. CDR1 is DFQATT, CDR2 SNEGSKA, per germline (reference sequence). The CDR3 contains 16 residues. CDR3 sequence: CSARDHMTGVNSPLHF.

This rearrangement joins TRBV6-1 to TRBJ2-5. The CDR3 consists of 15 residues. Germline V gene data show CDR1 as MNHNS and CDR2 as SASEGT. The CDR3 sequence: CASTSKRQYQETQYF.

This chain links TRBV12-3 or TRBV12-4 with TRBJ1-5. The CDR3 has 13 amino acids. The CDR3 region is CASSPAAHQPQHF.

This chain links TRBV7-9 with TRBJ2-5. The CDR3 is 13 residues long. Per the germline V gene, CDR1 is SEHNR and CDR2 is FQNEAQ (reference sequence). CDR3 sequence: CASSLYVEKTQYF.

The CDR3 protein is CATSRPLAGGETQYF. The chain links TRBV15 to TRBJ2-5; TCRdb's D call, TRBD2, is unchecked because there is no DNA. The CDR3 has 15 residues. Germline V gene sequence: CDR1 LNHNV, CDR2 YYDKDF (reference sequence).

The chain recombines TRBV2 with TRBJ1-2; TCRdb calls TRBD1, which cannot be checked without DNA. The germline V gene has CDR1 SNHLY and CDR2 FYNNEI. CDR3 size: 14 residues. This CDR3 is CASSPGQTLESYTF.

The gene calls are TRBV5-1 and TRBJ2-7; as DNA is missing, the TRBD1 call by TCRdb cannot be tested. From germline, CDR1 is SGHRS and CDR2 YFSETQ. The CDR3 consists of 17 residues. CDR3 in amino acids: CASSFDPGQMSSYEQYF.

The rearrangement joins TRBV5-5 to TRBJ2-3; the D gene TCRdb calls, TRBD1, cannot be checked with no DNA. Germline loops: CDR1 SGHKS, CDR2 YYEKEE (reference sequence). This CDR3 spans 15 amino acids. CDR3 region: CASSLWGGGGDTQYF.

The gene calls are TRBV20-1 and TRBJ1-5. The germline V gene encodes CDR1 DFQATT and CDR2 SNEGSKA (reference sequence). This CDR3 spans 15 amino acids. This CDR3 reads CSAKDWRDSNQPQHF.

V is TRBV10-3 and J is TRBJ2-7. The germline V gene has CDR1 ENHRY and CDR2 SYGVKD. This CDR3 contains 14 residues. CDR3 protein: CAISDRLNPYEQYF.

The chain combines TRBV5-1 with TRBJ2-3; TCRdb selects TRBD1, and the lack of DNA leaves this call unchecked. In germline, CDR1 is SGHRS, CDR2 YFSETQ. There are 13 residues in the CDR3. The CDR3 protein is CASTGQLADTQYF.

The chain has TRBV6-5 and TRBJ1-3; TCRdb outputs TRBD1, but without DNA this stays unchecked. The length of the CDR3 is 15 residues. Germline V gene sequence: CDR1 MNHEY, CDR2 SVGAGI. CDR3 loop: CASSYQGAEGNTIYF.

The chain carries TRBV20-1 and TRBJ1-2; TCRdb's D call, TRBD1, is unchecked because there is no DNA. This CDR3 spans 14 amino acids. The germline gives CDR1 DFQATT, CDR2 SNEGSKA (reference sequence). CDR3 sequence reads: CSAVPGTGDLGYTF.

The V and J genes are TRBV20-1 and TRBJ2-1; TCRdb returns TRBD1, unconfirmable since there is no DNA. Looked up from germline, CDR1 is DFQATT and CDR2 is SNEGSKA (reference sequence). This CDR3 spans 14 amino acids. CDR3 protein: CSAPAQGGGNEQFF.

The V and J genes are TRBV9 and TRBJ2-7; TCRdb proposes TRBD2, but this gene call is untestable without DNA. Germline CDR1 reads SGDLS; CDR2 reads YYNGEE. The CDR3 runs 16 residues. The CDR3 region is CASSAGGGLASYEQYF.

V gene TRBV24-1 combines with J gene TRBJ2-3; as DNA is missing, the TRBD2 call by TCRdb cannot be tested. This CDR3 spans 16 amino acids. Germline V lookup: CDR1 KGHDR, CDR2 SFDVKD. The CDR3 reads CATSDPSGPWLDTQYF.

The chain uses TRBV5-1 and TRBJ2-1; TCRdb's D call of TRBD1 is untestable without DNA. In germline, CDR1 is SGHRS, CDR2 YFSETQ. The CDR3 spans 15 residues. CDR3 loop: CASSLGVTGGNEQFF.

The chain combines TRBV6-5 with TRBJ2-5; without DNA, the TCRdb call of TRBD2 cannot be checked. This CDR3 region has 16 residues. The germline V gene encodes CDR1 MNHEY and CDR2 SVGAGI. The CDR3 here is CASSYWSLRAQETQYF.

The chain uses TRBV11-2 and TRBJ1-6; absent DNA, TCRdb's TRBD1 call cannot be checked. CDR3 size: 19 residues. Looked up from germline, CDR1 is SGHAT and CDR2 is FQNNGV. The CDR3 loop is CASSFHGQGTASYNSPLHF.